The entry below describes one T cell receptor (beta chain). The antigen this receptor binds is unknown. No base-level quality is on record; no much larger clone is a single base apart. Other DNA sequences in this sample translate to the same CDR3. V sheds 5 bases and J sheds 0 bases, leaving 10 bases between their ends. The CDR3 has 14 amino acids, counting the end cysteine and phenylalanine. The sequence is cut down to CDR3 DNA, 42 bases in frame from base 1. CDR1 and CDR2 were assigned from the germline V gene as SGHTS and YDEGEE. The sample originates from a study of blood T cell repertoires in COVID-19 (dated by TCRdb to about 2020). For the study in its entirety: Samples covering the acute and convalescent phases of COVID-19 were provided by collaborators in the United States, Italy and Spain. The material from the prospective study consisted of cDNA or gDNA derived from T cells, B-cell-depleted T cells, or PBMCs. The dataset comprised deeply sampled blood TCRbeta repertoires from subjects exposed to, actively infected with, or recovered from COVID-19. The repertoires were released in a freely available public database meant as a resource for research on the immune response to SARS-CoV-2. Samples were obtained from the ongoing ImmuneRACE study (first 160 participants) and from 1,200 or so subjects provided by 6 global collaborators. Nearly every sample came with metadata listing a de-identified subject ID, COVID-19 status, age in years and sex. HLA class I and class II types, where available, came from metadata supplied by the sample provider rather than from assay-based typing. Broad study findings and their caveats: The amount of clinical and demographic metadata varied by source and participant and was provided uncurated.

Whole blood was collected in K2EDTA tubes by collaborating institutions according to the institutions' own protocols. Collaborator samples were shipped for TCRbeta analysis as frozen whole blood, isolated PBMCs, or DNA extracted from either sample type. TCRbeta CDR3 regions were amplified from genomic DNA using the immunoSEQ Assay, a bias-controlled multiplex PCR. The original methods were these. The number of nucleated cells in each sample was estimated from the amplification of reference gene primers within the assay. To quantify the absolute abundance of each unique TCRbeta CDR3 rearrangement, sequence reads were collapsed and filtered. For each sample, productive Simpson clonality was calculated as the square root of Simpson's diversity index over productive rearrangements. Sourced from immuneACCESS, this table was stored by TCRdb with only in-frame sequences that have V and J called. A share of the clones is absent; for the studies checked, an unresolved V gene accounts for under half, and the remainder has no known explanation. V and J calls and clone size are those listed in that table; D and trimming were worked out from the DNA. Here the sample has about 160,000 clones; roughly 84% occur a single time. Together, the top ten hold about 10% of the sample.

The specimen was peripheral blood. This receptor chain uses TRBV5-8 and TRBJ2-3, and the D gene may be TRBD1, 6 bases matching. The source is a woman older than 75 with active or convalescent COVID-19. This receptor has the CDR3 CASSFGQSTDTQYF. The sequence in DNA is TGTGCCAGCAGTTTCGGACAGAGCACAGATACGCAGTATTTT.